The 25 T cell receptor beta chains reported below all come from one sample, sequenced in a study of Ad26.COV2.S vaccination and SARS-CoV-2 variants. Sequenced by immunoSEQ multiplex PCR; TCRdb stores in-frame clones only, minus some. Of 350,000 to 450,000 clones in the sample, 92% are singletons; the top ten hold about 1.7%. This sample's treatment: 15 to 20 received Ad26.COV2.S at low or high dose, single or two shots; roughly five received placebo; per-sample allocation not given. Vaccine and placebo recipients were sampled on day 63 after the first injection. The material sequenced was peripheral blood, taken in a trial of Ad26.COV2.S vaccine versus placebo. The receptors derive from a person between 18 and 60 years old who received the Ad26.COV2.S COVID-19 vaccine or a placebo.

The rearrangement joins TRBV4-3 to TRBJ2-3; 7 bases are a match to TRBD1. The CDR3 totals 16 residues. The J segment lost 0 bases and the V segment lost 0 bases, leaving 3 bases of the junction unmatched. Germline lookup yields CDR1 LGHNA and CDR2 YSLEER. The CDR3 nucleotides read TGCGCCAGCAGCCAAGACCCGGGACAGAGCACAGATACGCAGTATTTT. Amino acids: CASSQDPGQSTDTQYF.

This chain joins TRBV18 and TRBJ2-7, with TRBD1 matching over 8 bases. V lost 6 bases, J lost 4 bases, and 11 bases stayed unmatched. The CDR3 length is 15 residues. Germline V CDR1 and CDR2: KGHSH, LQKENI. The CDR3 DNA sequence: TGTGCCAGCTCCCTAGGGACAGGACCGACTTACGAGCAGTACTTC. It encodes CASSLGTGPTYEQYF. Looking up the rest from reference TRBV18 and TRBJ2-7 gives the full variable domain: NAGVMQNPRHLVRRRGQEARLRCSPMKGHSHVYWYRQLPEEGLKFMVYLQKENIIDESGMPKERFSAEFPKEGPSILRIQQVVRGDSAAYFCASSLGTGPTYEQYFGPGTRLTVT.

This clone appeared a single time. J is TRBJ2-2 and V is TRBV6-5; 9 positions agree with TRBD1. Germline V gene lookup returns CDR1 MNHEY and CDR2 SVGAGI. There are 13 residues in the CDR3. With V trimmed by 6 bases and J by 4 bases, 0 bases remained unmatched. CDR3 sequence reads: CASRTGGTGELFF. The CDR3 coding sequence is TGTGCCAGCAGGACAGGGGGCACCGGGGAGCTGTTTTTT.

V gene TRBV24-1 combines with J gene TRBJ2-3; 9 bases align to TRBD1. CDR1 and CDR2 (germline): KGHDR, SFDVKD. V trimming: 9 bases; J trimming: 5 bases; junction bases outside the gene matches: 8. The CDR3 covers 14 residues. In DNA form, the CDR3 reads TGTGCCACCGCGGGCACAGGGGGCCAAGATACGCAGTATTTT. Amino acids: CATAGTGGQDTQYF.

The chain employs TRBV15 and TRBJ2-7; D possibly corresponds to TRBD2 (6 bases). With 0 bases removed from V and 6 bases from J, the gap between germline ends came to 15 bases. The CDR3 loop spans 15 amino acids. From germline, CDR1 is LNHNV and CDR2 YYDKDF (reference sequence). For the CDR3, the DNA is TGTGCCACCAGCAGAGAGGGGGGTGGAAGCGCCGAGCAGTACTTC. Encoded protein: CATSREGGGSAEQYF.

CDR3 DNA: TGTGCCAGCCCCTCCTTAGCGGGGACTAGCACAGATACGCAGTATTTT. It is translated as CASPSLAGTSTDTQYF. This chain connects TRBV2 to TRBJ2-3; 8 nucleotides agree with TRBD2. The V gene's germline CDR1 is SNHLY and CDR2 FYNNEI. V gave up 8 bases and J gave up 0 bases; unmatched junction bases: 10. The CDR3 is made up of 16 amino acids.

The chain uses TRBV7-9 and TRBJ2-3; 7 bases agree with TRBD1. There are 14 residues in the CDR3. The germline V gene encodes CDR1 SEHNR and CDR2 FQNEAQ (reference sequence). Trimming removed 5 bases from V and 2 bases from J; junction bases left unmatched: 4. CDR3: CASSPGQYTDTQYF. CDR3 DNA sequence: TGTGCCAGCAGCCCGGGACAGTACACAGATACGCAGTATTTT.

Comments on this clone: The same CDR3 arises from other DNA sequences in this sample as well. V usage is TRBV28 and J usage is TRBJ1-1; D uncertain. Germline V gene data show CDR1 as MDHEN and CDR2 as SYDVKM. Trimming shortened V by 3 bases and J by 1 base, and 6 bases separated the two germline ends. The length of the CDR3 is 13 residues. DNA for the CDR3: TGTGCCAGCAGTTTTGGCGGGAACACTGAAGCTTTCTTT. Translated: CASSFGGNTEAFF.

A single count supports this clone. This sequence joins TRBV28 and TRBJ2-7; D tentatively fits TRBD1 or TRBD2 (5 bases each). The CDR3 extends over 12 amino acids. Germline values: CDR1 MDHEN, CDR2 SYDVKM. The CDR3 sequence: CAAAGTLYEQYF. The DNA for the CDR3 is TGTGCTGCCGCTGGGACGCTCTACGAGCAGTACTTC.

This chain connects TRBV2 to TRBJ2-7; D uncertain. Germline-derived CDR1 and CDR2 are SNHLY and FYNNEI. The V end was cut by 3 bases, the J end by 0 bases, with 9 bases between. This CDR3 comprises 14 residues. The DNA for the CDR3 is TGTGCCAGCAGTGATCCCCGTCCCTCCTACGAGCAGTACTTC. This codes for CASSDPRPSYEQYF. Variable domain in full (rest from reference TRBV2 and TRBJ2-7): EPEVTQTPSHQVTQMGQEVILRCVPISNHLYFYWYRQILGQKVEFLVSFYNNEISEKSEIFDDQFSVERPDGSNFTLKIRSTKLEDSAMYFCASSDPRPSYEQYFGPGTRLTVT.

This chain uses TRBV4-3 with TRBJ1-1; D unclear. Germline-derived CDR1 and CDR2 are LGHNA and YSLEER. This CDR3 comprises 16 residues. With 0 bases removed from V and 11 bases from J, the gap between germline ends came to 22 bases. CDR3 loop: CASSQDLTKVVNVAFF. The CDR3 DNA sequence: TGCGCCAGCAGCCAAGATCTAACCAAAGTGGTCAACGTTGCTTTCTTT.

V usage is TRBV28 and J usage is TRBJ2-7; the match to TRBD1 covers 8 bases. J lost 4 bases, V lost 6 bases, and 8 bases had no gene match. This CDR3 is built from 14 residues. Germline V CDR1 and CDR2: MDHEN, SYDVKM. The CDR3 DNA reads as TGTGCCAGCAGACTCTGGACAGGGAGTTACGAGCAGTACTTC. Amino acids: CASRLWTGSYEQYF.

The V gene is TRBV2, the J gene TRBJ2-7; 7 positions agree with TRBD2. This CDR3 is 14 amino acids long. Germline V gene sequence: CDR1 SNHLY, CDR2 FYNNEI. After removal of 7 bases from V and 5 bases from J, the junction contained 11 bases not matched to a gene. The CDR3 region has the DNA TGTGCCAGCATGGGGATCGGGGGGAAGAACGAGCAGTACTTC. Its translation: CASMGIGGKNEQYF.

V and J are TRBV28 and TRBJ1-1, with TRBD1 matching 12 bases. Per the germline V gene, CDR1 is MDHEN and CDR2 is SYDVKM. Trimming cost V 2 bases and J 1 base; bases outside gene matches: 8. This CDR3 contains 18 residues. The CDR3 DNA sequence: TGTGCCAGCAGTTTAAATCTCCCGGGACAGGGGGCGAACACTGAAGCTTTCTTT. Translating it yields CASSLNLPGQGANTEAFF.

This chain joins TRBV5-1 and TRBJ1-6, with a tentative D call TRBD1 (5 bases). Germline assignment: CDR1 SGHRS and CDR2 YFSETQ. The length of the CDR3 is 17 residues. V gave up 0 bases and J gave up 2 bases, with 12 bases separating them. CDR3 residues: CASSLDPGLPYNSPLHF. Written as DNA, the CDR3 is TGCGCCAGCAGCTTGGATCCGGGGCTCCCCTATAATTCACCCCTCCACTTT.

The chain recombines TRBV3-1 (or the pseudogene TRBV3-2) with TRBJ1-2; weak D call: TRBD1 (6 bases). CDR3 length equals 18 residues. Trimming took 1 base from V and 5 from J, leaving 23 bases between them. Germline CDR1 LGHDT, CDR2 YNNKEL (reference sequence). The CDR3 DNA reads TGTGCCAGCAGCCAAGCCCGGACGGGAAAAGGGGGTGGTTATGGCTACACCTTC. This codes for CASSQARTGKGGGYGYTF.

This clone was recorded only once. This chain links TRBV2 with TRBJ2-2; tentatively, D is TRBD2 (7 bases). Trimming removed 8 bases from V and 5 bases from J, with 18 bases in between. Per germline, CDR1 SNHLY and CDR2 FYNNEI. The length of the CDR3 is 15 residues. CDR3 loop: CASLRGATTTGELFF. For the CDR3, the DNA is TGTGCCAGCCTACGGGGGGCCACCACAACCGGGGAGCTGTTTTTT.

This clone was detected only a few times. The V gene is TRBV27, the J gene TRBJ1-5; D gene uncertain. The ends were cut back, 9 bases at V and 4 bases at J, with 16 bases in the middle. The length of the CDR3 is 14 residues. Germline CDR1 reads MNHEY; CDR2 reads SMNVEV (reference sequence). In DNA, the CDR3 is TGTGCCAGTGCCCAAGGGTCTATTAATCAGCCCCAGCATTTT. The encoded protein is CASAQGSINQPQHF.

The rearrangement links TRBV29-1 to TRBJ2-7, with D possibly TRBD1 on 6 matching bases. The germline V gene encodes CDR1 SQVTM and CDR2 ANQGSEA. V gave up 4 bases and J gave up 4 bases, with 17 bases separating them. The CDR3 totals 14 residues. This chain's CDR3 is CSVVYRDKGYEQYF. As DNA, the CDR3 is TGCAGCGTTGTATACCGGGACAAAGGATACGAGCAGTACTTC.

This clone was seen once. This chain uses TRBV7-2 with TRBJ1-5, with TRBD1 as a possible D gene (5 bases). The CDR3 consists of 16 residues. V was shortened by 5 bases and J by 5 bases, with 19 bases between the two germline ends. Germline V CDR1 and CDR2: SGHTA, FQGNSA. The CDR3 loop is CASSMDIRPGYQPQHF. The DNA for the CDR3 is TGTGCCAGCAGCATGGACATCCGCCCCGGGTATCAGCCCCAGCATTTT. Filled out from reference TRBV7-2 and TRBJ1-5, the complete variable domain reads GAGVSQSPSNKVTEKGKDVELRCDPISGHTALYWYRQSLGQGLEFLIYFQGNSAPDKSGLPSDRFSAERTGGSVSTLTIQRTQQEDSAVYLCASSMDIRPGYQPQHFGDGTRLSIL.

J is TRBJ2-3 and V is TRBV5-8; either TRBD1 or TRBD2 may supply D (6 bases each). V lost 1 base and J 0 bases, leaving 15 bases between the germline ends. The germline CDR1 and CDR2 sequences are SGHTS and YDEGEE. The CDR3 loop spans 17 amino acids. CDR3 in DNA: TGTGCCAGCAGCTTGTACGTAGGCGGGACAAGCACAGATACGCAGTATTTT. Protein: CASSLYVGGTSTDTQYF.

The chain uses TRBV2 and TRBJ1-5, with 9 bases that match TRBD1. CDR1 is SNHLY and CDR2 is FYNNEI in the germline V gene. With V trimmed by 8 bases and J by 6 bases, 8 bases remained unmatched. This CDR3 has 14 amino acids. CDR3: CASSGTGLIQPQHF. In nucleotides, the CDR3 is TGTGCCAGCTCCGGGACAGGGCTTATTCAGCCCCAGCATTTT.

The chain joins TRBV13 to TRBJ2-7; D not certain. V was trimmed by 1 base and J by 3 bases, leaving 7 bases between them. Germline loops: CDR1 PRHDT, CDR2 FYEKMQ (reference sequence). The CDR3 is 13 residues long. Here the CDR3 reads CASSLEASYEQYF. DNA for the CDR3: TGTGCCAGCAGCTTAGAGGCCAGCTACGAGCAGTACTTC.

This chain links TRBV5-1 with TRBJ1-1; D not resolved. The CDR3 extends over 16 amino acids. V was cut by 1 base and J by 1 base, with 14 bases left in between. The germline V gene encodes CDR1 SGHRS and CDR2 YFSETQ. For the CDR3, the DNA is TGCGCCAGCAGCTTGACGGCTGCGCCGACGAACACTGAAGCTTTCTTT. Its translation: CASSLTAAPTNTEAFF.

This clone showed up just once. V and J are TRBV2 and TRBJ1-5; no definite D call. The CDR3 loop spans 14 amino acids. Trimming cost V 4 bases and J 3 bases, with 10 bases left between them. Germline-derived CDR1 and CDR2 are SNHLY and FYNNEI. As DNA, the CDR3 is TGTGCCAGCAGTGTAAACGAGGCCAATCAGCCCCAGCATTTT. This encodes CASSVNEANQPQHF.